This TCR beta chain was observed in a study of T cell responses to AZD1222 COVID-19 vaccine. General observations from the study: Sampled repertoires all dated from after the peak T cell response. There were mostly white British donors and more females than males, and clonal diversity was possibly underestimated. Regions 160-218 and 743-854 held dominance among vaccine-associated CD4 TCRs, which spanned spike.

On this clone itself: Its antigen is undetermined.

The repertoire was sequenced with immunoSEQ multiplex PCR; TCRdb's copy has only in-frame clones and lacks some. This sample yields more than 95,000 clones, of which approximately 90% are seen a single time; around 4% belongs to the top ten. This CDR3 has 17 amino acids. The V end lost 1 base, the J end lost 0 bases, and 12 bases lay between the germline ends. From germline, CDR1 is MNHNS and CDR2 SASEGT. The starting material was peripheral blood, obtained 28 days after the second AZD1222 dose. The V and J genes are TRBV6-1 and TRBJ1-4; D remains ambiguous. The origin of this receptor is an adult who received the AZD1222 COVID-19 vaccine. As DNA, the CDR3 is TGTGCCAGCAGTGAAGGGGTGGGCCAAGCAACTAATGAAAAACTGTTTTTT. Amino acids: CASSEGVGQATNEKLFF.